These T cell receptor beta chains were read from a single sample in a study of blood T cells in healthy people across ages. One entry per CDR3 protein, called by TCRdb with MiXCR from the 5' RACE reads. The repertoire holds over a million distinct CDR3 sequences, with roughly 43% as singletons. The material sequenced was blood. The origin of the receptors is a young woman in good health. The CDR3 runs from the conserved cysteine through the conserved F or W. D genes are given only for firm matches. Clone size is given for some rows only: seen once, a few or many times, or a class if the clone is expanded.

size: .
D: TRBD2
J: TRBJ2-3
V: TRBV20-1
length: 15
CDR3: CSAGDYSGRTDTQYF
DNA: TGCAGTGCTGGGGACTATAGCGGGAGAACAGATACGCAGTATTTT

size: .
D: .
J: TRBJ1-2
V: TRBV20-1
length: 13
CDR3: CSQGQKANYGYTF
DNA: TGCAGTCAGGGACAAAAAGCTAACTATGGCTACACCTTC

size: few
D: .
J: TRBJ1-1
V: TRBV25-1
length: 12
CDR3: CASSGNREGAFF
DNA: TGTGCCAGCAGTGGAAACAGGGAGGGAGCTTTCTTT

size: .
D: TRBD2
J: TRBJ2-5
V: TRBV11-2
length: 18
CDR3: CASSPSSGGGLYQETQYF
DNA: TGTGCCAGCAGCCCCTCTAGCGGGGGGGGGCTCTACCAAGAGACCCAGTACTTC

size: .
D: .
J: TRBJ2-1
V: TRBV6-5
length: 16
CDR3: CASRSREPDSYNEQFF
DNA: TGTGCCAGCAGGTCTCGGGAACCGGACTCCTACAATGAGCAGTTCTTC

size: .
D: .
J: TRBJ1-6
V: TRBV5-6
length: 15
CDR3: CASRDLAGTNSPLHF
DNA: TGTGCCAGCCGAGACCTCGCGGGGACTAATTCACCCCTCCACTTT

size: .
D: TRBD2
J: TRBJ2-5
V: TRBV12-3/TRBV12-4
length: 16
CDR3: CASSPGLAGTQETQYF
DNA: TGTGCCAGCAGCCCCGGACTAGCGGGAACCCAAGAGACCCAGTACTTC

size: .
D: .
J: TRBJ2-5
V: TRBV27
length: 14
CDR3: CASSSLIQGETQYF
DNA: TGTGCCAGCAGTTCCCTTATCCAGGGCGAGACCCAGTACTTC

size: few
D: TRBD2
J: TRBJ2-7
V: TRBV4-3
length: 16
CDR3: CASSQAVAGVTYEQYF
DNA: TGCGCCAGCAGCCAAGCTGTAGCGGGAGTAACTTACGAGCAGTACTTC

size: .
D: .
J: TRBJ2-1
V: TRBV7-2
length: 13
CDR3: CASSVAETNEQFF
DNA: TGTGCCAGCAGCGTAGCGGAAACCAATGAGCAGTTCTTC

size: .
D: TRBD1
J: TRBJ2-7
V: TRBV7-9
length: 13
CDR3: CASSLKGASEQYF
DNA: TGTGCCAGCAGCCTGAAGGGGGCTTCCGAGCAGTACTTC

size: .
D: .
J: TRBJ2-7
V: TRBV27
length: 15
CDR3: CASSLAVEGSHEQYF
DNA: TGTGCCAGCAGTTTGGCTGTAGAGGGATCCCACGAGCAGTACTTC

size: .
D: TRBD2
J: TRBJ2-3
V: TRBV20-1
length: 12
CDR3: CSAGLGADTQYF
DNA: TGCAGTGCCGGACTAGGCGCAGATACGCAGTATTTT

size: .
D: .
J: TRBJ1-2
V: TRBV6-1
length: 12
CDR3: CARGGSNYGYTF
DNA: TGTGCCCGGGGGGGCAGTAACTATGGCTACACCTTC

size: once
D: TRBD2
J: TRBJ2-7
V: TRBV7-9
length: 15
CDR3: CASTSGRAGAYEQYF
DNA: TGTGCCAGCACCTCGGGACGAGCGGGAGCCTACGAGCAGTACTTC

size: .
D: .
J: TRBJ2-1
V: TRBV6-2/TRBV6-3
length: 13
CDR3: CASSYWGGHEQFF
DNA: TGTGCCAGCAGTTACTGGGGGGGCCATGAGCAGTTCTTC

size: many
D: .
J: TRBJ2-1
V: TRBV24-1
length: 13
CDR3: CATSDLRYNEQFF
DNA: TGTGCCACCAGTGATTTGCGTTACAATGAGCAGTTCTTC

size: .
D: .
J: TRBJ2-5
V: TRBV28
length: 12
CDR3: CASSSLVETQYF
DNA: TGTGCCAGCAGTTCCCTTGTTGAGACCCAGTACTTC

size: many
D: .
J: TRBJ1-2
V: TRBV5-1
length: 17
CDR3: CASSLGTGAATLYGYTF
DNA: TGCGCCAGCAGCTTAGGAACTGGGGCAGCGACCCTCTATGGCTACACCTTC

size: .
D: .
J: TRBJ2-1
V: TRBV11-2
length: 12
CDR3: CANSLSGHEQFF
DNA: TGTGCCAACAGCTTATCCGGGCATGAGCAGTTCTTC

size: .
D: TRBD2
J: TRBJ2-7
V: TRBV4-2
length: 18
CDR3: CASSQDLLAGAGSYEQYF
DNA: TGTGCCAGCAGCCAAGATCTACTAGCGGGTGCAGGTAGCTACGAGCAGTACTTC

size: .
D: .
J: TRBJ1-1
V: TRBV24-1
length: 12
CDR3: CATSNPGTEAFF
DNA: TGTGCCACCAGCAATCCGGGCACTGAAGCTTTCTTT

size: few
D: .
J: TRBJ1-1
V: TRBV29-1
length: 13
CDR3: CSVAWTGNTEAFF
DNA: TGCAGCGTTGCCTGGACGGGGAACACTGAAGCTTTCTTT

size: many
D: TRBD1
J: TRBJ2-7
V: TRBV7-9
length: 15
CDR3: CASSFPGQNTYEQYF
DNA: TGTGCCAGCAGCTTCCCGGGACAGAACACCTACGAGCAGTACTTC

size: .
D: .
J: TRBJ1-2
V: TRBV28
length: 12
CDR3: CASSYPGVGYTF
DNA: TGTGCCAGCAGCTACCCTGGTGTCGGCTACACCTTC

size: .
D: TRBD2
J: TRBJ2-3
V: TRBV7-2
length: 15
CDR3: CASSLQASGTDTQYF
DNA: TGTGCCAGCAGCTTACAGGCTAGCGGAACAGATACGCAGTATTTT

size: few
D: TRBD1
J: TRBJ2-3
V: TRBV7-2
length: 14
CDR3: CASNRDRGSDTQYF
DNA: TGTGCCAGCAACCGGGACAGGGGTTCAGATACGCAGTATTTT

size: .
D: .
J: TRBJ2-7
V: TRBV29-1
length: 12
CDR3: CSVAPAYNEQYF
DNA: TGCAGCGTTGCCCCAGCCTACAATGAGCAGTACTTC

size: few
D: .
J: TRBJ1-1
V: TRBV4-1
length: 14
CDR3: CASNQNWLSTEAFF
DNA: TGCGCCAGCAACCAAAACTGGCTGAGCACTGAAGCTTTCTTT

size: .
D: .
J: TRBJ2-1
V: TRBV20-1
length: 13
CDR3: CSAIRQPQETQFF
DNA: TGCAGTGCTATCCGACAGCCCCAAGAGACCCAGTTCTTC

size: .
D: .
J: TRBJ1-5
V: TRBV4-1
length: 17
CDR3: CASSLEWPGTPYQPQHF
DNA: TGCGCCAGCAGCCTTGAATGGCCCGGGACACCGTATCAGCCCCAGCATTTT

size: few
D: TRBD2
J: TRBJ2-7
V: TRBV5-1
length: 14
CDR3: CASSRGDPDHEQYF
DNA: TGCGCCAGCAGCCGGGGGGACCCAGACCACGAGCAGTACTTC

size: once
D: .
J: TRBJ2-7
V: TRBV9
length: 15
CDR3: CASSAEGSAYNEQYF
DNA: TGTGCCAGCAGCGCCGAGGGGTCAGCCTACAATGAGCAGTACTTC

size: .
D: TRBD1
J: TRBJ2-1
V: TRBV9
length: 15
CDR3: CASSVGQGFDNEQFF
DNA: TGTGCCAGCAGCGTAGGACAGGGTTTCGACAATGAGCAGTTCTTC

size: few
D: .
J: TRBJ1-1
V: TRBV5-5
length: 14
CDR3: CASSLTPYPTEAFF
DNA: TGTGCCAGCAGTTTGACCCCATATCCCACTGAAGCTTTCTTT

size: .
D: .
J: TRBJ2-1
V: TRBV3-1
length: 15
CDR3: CASSQQATVYNEQFF
DNA: TGTGCCAGCAGCCAACAGGCCACTGTCTACAATGAGCAGTTCTTC

size: .
D: .
J: TRBJ1-1
V: TRBV12-3/TRBV12-4
length: 14
CDR3: CASSPATLTHGAFF
DNA: TGTGCCAGCAGCCCTGCAACTTTAACTCATGGGGCTTTCTTT

size: .
D: TRBD1
J: TRBJ2-7
V: TRBV6-5
length: 16
CDR3: CASSSYRTGGGYEQYF
DNA: TGTGCCAGCAGTTCATATCGGACAGGGGGTGGCTACGAGCAGTACTTC

size: .
D: TRBD2
J: TRBJ2-1
V: TRBV6-1
length: 15
CDR3: CGSTSSGGHYNEQFF
DNA: TGTGGCAGCACCTCTAGCGGGGGGCATTACAATGAGCAGTTCTTC

size: many
D: .
J: TRBJ2-5
V: TRBV18
length: 13
CDR3: CASSPGSQETQYF
DNA: TGTGCCAGCTCACCCGGTTCTCAAGAGACCCAGTACTTC

size: few
D: .
J: TRBJ2-2
V: TRBV29-1
length: 14
CDR3: CSVVGGVHTGELFF
DNA: TGCAGCGTTGTAGGGGGAGTCCACACCGGGGAGCTGTTTTTT

size: few
D: .
J: TRBJ2-7
V: TRBV5-1
length: 14
CDR3: CASSLHSTSYEQYF
DNA: TGTGCCAGCAGCCTCCACTCGACAAGCTACGAGCAGTACTTC

size: .
D: .
J: TRBJ2-3
V: TRBV12-3/TRBV12-4
length: 15
CDR3: CASSLTGLSADVQYF
DNA: TGTGCCAGCAGTTTGACAGGCTTAAGCGCAGATGTGCAGTATTTT

size: many
D: .
J: TRBJ2-1
V: TRBV4-1
length: 15
CDR3: CASSQGAGFYNEQFF
DNA: TGCGCCAGCAGCCAAGGTGCTGGGTTCTACAATGAGCAGTTCTTC

size: .
D: TRBD1
J: TRBJ2-1
V: TRBV29-1
length: 14
CDR3: CSASTGPSYNEQFF
DNA: TGCAGCGCTTCGACAGGGCCTTCCTACAATGAGCAGTTCTTC

size: few
D: .
J: TRBJ2-1
V: TRBV27
length: 13
CDR3: CASSFWEVNEQFF
DNA: TGTGCCAGCAGTTTTTGGGAGGTCAATGAGCAGTTCTTC

size: few
D: .
J: TRBJ2-7
V: TRBV10-3
length: 12
CDR3: CAISESAREQYF
DNA: TGTGCCATCAGTGAGAGTGCGCGCGAGCAGTACTTC